This T cell receptor beta chain appears in the sequencing data of a study of blood T cell repertoires in COVID-19. Looking at the study overall: COVID-19 samples, acute and convalescent, were from the United States, Italy and Spain. T cells, B-cell-depleted T cells, or PBMCs supplied cDNA or gDNA.

Methods used by the authors: Quantification of nucleated cells was approximated via reference gene primer amplification. Only in-frame clones appear in the TCRdb table, and some are missing; sequencing was by immunoSEQ multiplex PCR. V, J and clone size are those of that table, while D and trimming were read from the DNA. The repertoire holds 9,000 to 10,000 clones, with roughly 72% as singletons. The receptor comes from a human donor in a cohort sampled during active COVID-19. Sequencing was performed on peripheral blood.

The CDR3 region is CASSEALPGGRQGYTF. In DNA form, the CDR3 reads TGTGCCAGCAGTGAAGCGTTGCCAGGGGGGAGGCAAGGCTACACCTTC. The chain combines TRBV6-1 with TRBJ1-2; 7 positions match TRBD1. CDR3 length: 16 residues. Unmatched junction bases numbered 12, after V lost 0 bases and J lost 8 bases. The germline V gene has CDR1 MNHNS and CDR2 SASEGT.